The 32 T cell receptor beta chains listed next were all sequenced from one sample in a study of T cell clonotyping in hematopoietic cell transplantation. Documented time point: recipient sample about 28 days before transplant, after cytoreduction. The method was immunoSEQ multiplex PCR; TCRdb's version includes in-frame clones alone and lacks a portion of them. The sample consists of over 8,000 clones, around 86% of them appearing once. The input for sequencing was peripheral blood mononuclear cells, taken before stem cell transplant. The source of these receptors is a woman between 50 and 59 years old with chronic myeloid leukemia. Some clones in this sample may be carry-over from other donors' samples.

The chain has TRBV4-3 and TRBJ2-3; 8 nucleotides match TRBD1. There are 15 residues in the CDR3. Trimming cost V 3 bases and J 7 bases; bases outside gene matches: 9. Germline CDR1 is LGHNA and CDR2 is YSLEER. The CDR3 DNA reads as TGCGCCAGCAGCCAGTGGCAGGGGGCGACCAATACGCAGTATTTT. Amino acids: CASSQWQGATNTQYF.

This rearrangement joins TRBV2 to TRBJ1-2; D not resolved. Germline CDR1 and CDR2: SNHLY and FYNNEI. The V and J ends lost 9 bases and 0 bases respectively, with 11 bases between them. The CDR3 sequence is 13 residues long. This CDR3 is CARSGETNYGYTF. The CDR3 DNA follows: TGTGCCAGGTCAGGAGAAACTAACTATGGCTACACCTTC.

The CDR3 nucleotides read TGTGCCAGCAGTGATGGTTATAACACAGATACGCAGTATTTT. Protein product: CASSDGYNTDTQYF. The V call is TRBV2, the J call TRBJ2-3; D gene unclear. This CDR3 contains 14 residues. Trimming took off 3 bases at V and 2 bases at J, with 9 bases between the two ends. Germline lookup yields CDR1 SNHLY and CDR2 FYNNEI.

The J gene is TRBJ1-1, the V gene TRBV6-1, with D uncertain. Germline loops: CDR1 MNHNS, CDR2 SASEGT. Trimming shortened V by 0 bases and J by 9 bases, and 11 bases separated the two germline ends. The CDR3 is made up of 13 amino acids. The CDR3 sequence is CASSEAGRRKAFF. The DNA of the CDR3 is TGTGCCAGCAGTGAAGCTGGGAGGAGAAAAGCTTTCTTT.

The chain recombines TRBV2 with TRBJ2-2; D call uncertain. Deletions cut 6 bases from V and 5 bases from J, with 13 bases between. The CDR3 has 14 residues. Germline CDR1 reads SNHLY; CDR2 reads FYNNEI. The CDR3 nucleotides are TGTGCCAGCAGCGTCGCGTTAAGAACCGGGGAGCTGTTTTTT. This encodes CASSVALRTGELFF.

This chain connects TRBV4-1 to TRBJ1-5; unclear D gene. Germline CDR1 MGHRA, CDR2 YSYEKL. Trimming removed 4 bases at V and 3 bases at J, with 13 bases between. CDR3 size: 15 residues. The CDR3 DNA sequence: TGCGCCAGCAGCCTGACTCGGGTAAACAATCAGCCCCAGCATTTT. It specifies CASSLTRVNNQPQHF.

V usage is TRBV25-1 and J usage is TRBJ1-4, with TRBD1 as a possible D gene (6 bases). With 6 bases removed from V and 8 bases from J, the gap between germline ends came to 22 bases. This CDR3 contains 16 residues. The germline gives CDR1 MGHDK, CDR2 SYGVNS. The CDR3 sequence: CASSRRGRGSHEKLFF. The CDR3, as DNA: TGTGCCAGCAGCCGCAGGGGCAGGGGATCTCACGAAAAACTGTTTTTT.

V is TRBV11-2 and J is TRBJ2-2; D may correspond to TRBD1 or TRBD2 (5 bases each). Germline loops: CDR1 SGHAT, CDR2 FQNNGV. Trimming removed 5 bases at V and 2 bases at J, with 15 bases between. The CDR3 spans 16 residues. CDR3 DNA sequence: TGTGCCAGCAGCGCAGCCGGGACGGACAACACCGGGGAGCTGTTTTTT. Translated, it gives CASSAAGTDNTGELFF.

The chain couples TRBV5-4 to TRBJ2-5; 9 bases match TRBD1. The CDR3 is made up of 15 amino acids. Germline loops: CDR1 SGHNT, CDR2 YYREEE (reference sequence). Losses at the gene ends were 4 bases for V and 4 bases for J; bases not matched to a gene: 8. The CDR3 region is CASSPGGQGRETQYF. For the CDR3, the DNA is TGTGCCAGCAGCCCCGGTGGACAGGGGAGAGAGACCCAGTACTTC.

J is TRBJ1-1 and V is TRBV7-2, with D perhaps TRBD1 (6 bases). The CDR3 contains 14 residues. Germline V CDR1 and CDR2: SGHTA, FQGNSA. V was shortened by 5 bases and J by 4 bases, with 14 bases between the two germline ends. CDR3 coding DNA: TGTGCCAGCAGCCTGGACAGTCGGACCACTGAAGCTTTCTTT. Its translation is CASSLDSRTTEAFF.

The chain links TRBV28 to TRBJ2-7, with D maybe TRBD1 (5 bases). V was pared by 1 base and J by 7 bases, with 17 bases between. The CDR3 consists of 15 residues. The germline V gene encodes CDR1 MDHEN and CDR2 SYDVKM. The CDR3 DNA follows: TGTGCCAGCAGTTTATTACACAGGCCGGCTCGGGAGCAGTACTTC. This encodes CASSLLHRPAREQYF.

The J gene is TRBJ2-7, the V gene TRBV7-8; possible D gene TRBD2, 6 bases. Per the germline V gene, CDR1 is SGHVS and CDR2 is FQNEAQ. The CDR3 runs 16 residues. V was shortened by 4 bases and J by 3 bases, with 19 bases between the two germline ends. In DNA, the CDR3 is TGTGCCAGCAGCTCCGGGACTTCCAGTCGGTTCTACGAGCAGTACTTC. Protein sequence: CASSSGTSSRFYEQYF. The whole variable domain, remainder taken from reference TRBV7-8 and TRBJ2-7, is GAGVSQSPRYKVAKRGQDVALRCDPISGHVSLFWYQQALGQGPEFLTYFQNEAQLDKSGLPSDRFFAERPEGSVSTLKIQRTQQEDSAVYLCASSSGTSSRFYEQYFGPGTRLTVT.

The chain recombines TRBV4-3 with TRBJ2-5; 7 bases agree with TRBD2. CDR3 length: 15 amino acids. With V trimmed by 1 base and J by 5 bases, 7 bases remained unmatched. Germline V gives CDR1 LGHNA, CDR2 YSLEER. The CDR3 here is CASSQGLAERETQYF. The CDR3 coding sequence is TGCGCCAGCAGCCAAGGCCTAGCGGAGAGGGAGACCCAGTACTTC.

The chain recombines TRBV29-1 with TRBJ2-3; maybe TRBD1 (5 bases). The CDR3 sequence is 13 residues long. The V end lost 7 bases, the J end lost 2 bases, and 13 bases lay between the germline ends. Germline assignment: CDR1 SQVTM and CDR2 ANQGSEA. CDR3 residues: CSGHTTATDTQYF. The CDR3, as DNA: TGCAGCGGCCATACGACAGCCACAGATACGCAGTATTTT.

This chain's CDR3 is CAISESTGTSGTDTQYF. Here the CDR3 DNA reads TGTGCCATCAGTGAGTCGACGGGGACTAGCGGCACAGATACGCAGTATTTT. The genes are TRBV10-3 and TRBJ2-3; 10 nucleotides agree with TRBD2. J lost 1 base, V lost 0 bases, and 4 bases had no gene match. CDR3 length: 17 amino acids. Per germline, CDR1 ENHRY and CDR2 SYGVKD.

This chain joins TRBV28 and TRBJ1-5; D remains ambiguous. The V gene's germline CDR1 is MDHEN and CDR2 SYDVKM. The ends were cut back, 3 bases at V and 4 bases at J, with 7 bases in the middle. The CDR3 consists of 13 residues. Here the CDR3 reads CASSFYRNQPQHF. CDR3 DNA sequence: TGTGCCAGCAGTTTTTATAGGAATCAGCCCCAGCATTTT.

The CDR3 is CASSVETRQPQHF. The CDR3 DNA follows: TGTGCCAGCAGCGTAGAAACGCGTCAGCCCCAGCATTTT. The gene calls are TRBV7-2 and TRBJ1-5; D ambiguous. There are 13 residues in the CDR3. The V gene's germline CDR1 is SGHTA and CDR2 FQGNSA. Trimming pared 5 bases from V and 6 bases from J, leaving 11 bases between.

The gene calls are TRBV6-6 and TRBJ2-7; 14 positions match TRBD2. The CDR3 is made up of 16 amino acids. V was pared by 5 bases and J by 0 bases, with 3 bases of the junction left unmatched. CDR1 and CDR2 (germline): MNHNY, SVGAGI (reference sequence). Here the CDR3 reads CASSPGLAGASYEQYF. The DNA for the CDR3 is TGTGCCAGCAGTCCGGGACTAGCGGGAGCCTCCTACGAGCAGTACTTC.

This sequence joins TRBV19 and TRBJ2-5, with TRBD2 identical over 14 bases. Germline V CDR1 and CDR2: LNHDA, SQIVND (reference sequence). The CDR3 is 16 amino acids. V dropped 1 base and J dropped 4; count of bases not matched to a gene: 2. CDR3 loop: CASSIGGTSGRETQYF. The CDR3 DNA follows: TGTGCCAGTAGTATAGGAGGGACTAGCGGGAGAGAGACCCAGTACTTC.

The V gene is TRBV7-2, the J gene TRBJ2-3; 8 bases line up with TRBD1. CDR3 length: 15 residues. In germline, CDR1 is SGHTA, CDR2 FQGNSA. V gave up 4 bases and J gave up 6 bases; unmatched junction bases: 9. The CDR3, as DNA: TGTGCCAGCAGCTCCGACAGGGGCCTAGCCGATACGCAGTATTTT. Translating gives CASSSDRGLADTQYF.

This clone was seen more than once but under ten times. The chain links TRBV28 to TRBJ1-4; D is perhaps TRBD1 (6 bases). This CDR3 contains 12 residues. The ends were cut back, 11 bases at V and 8 bases at J, with 15 bases in the middle. CDR1 and CDR2 (germline): MDHEN, SYDVKM. The CDR3 reads CAGGTPEEKLFF. Written as DNA, the CDR3 is TGTGCCGGCGGGACACCGGAAGAAAAACTGTTTTTT.

This clone was counted once. V usage is TRBV4-3 and J usage is TRBJ2-4; possibly TRBD2 for D (6 bases). This CDR3 has 13 residues. CDR1 is LGHNA and CDR2 is YSLEER in the germline V gene. V lost 0 bases to trimming and J lost 8 bases, with 8 bases between them. The chain's CDR3 is CASSQDRRDIQYF. In nucleotides, the CDR3 is TGCGCCAGCAGCCAAGACAGGAGGGACATTCAGTACTTC.

This clone was seen only a few times. The chain combines TRBV7-9 with TRBJ2-7; D is perhaps TRBD2 (6 bases). Germline V gene data show CDR1 as SEHNR and CDR2 as FQNEAQ (reference sequence). Trimming pared 6 bases from V and 7 bases from J, leaving 16 bases between. This CDR3 has 13 residues. CDR3 sequence reads: CASRPLTSGEQYF. CDR3 DNA sequence: TGTGCCAGCAGGCCTCTGACTAGTGGGGAGCAGTACTTC. Supplemented by reference TRBV7-9 and TRBJ2-7, the full variable domain reads DTGVSQNPRHKITKRGQNVTFRCDPISEHNRLYWYRQTLGQGPEFLTYFQNEAQLEKSRLLSDRFSAERPKGSFSTLEIQRTEQGDSAMYLCASRPLTSGEQYFGPGTRLTVT.

This sequence joins TRBV6-4 and TRBJ1-3; the D is unclear. V was cut by 8 bases and J by 4 bases, with 6 bases left in between. CDR3 size: 11 residues. Per the germline V gene, CDR1 is MRHNA and CDR2 is SNTAGT. The CDR3 DNA reads as TGTGCCAGCTTCCTAGGAAACACCATATATTTT. Amino acids: CASFLGNTIYF.

This rearrangement joins TRBV27 to TRBJ2-5, with 8 bases that match TRBD1. The CDR3 extends over 14 amino acids. The V segment lost 4 bases and the J segment 5 bases; nucleotides outside the gene matches: 6. Germline V gene data show CDR1 as MNHEY and CDR2 as SMNVEV (reference sequence). CDR3 in amino acids: CASSSWTGPETQYF. In DNA, the CDR3 is TGTGCCAGCAGTTCGTGGACAGGGCCGGAGACCCAGTACTTC.

This clone was observed a handful of times. The chain recombines TRBV1 with TRBJ1-1. TRBV1 is labeled a pseudogene. There are 14 residues in the CDR3. The CDR3 DNA follows: TGCACCAGCAGCCAAGATAGCCTGAACACTGAAGCTTTCTTT. Amino acids: CTSSQDSLNTEAFF.

This rearrangement joins TRBV5-5 to TRBJ2-7; 7 nucleotides agree with TRBD1. CDR1 is SGHKS, CDR2 YYEKEE, per germline (reference sequence). The CDR3 spans 15 residues. The V and J ends lost 1 base and 5 bases, in that order; junction bases with no gene match: 9. Written as DNA, the CDR3 is TGTGCCAGCAGCTTGATGTTTGACAGGGTCCACGAGCAGTACTTC. Amino acids: CASSLMFDRVHEQYF.

V gene TRBV27 combines with J gene TRBJ1-5, with 10 bases fitting TRBD1. The CDR3 loop spans 15 amino acids. Germline CDR1 reads MNHEY; CDR2 reads SMNVEV (reference sequence). The V and J ends lost 6 bases and 2 bases, in that order; junction bases with no gene match: 4. CDR3 residues: CASRRQGAGNQPQHF. CDR3 in DNA: TGTGCCAGCAGAAGACAGGGGGCAGGCAATCAGCCCCAGCATTTT.

This chain connects TRBV27 to TRBJ2-4, with D perhaps given as TRBD1 or TRBD2 (5 bases each). The CDR3 contains 15 residues. V lost 2 bases and J 1 base, leaving 9 bases between the germline ends. Germline V gene sequence: CDR1 MNHEY, CDR2 SMNVEV (reference sequence). The CDR3, as DNA: TGTGCCAGCAGTTTAAGAGGGGCGGCCAAAAACATTCAGTACTTC. Its translation is CASSLRGAAKNIQYF.

The count of this clone is one. The chain couples TRBV6-5 to TRBJ2-1, with D possibly being TRBD2 (5 bases). The CDR3 sequence is 15 residues long. Germline V gene data show CDR1 as MNHEY and CDR2 as SVGAGI. Trimming removed 6 bases at V and 2 bases at J, with 14 bases between. CDR3 DNA: TGTGCCAGCAGCATCCGAGGGTATGCCTACAATGAGCAGTTCTTC. Its protein product is CASSIRGYAYNEQFF.

This CDR3 is CASSESVGSVAEQFF. CDR3 bases: TGTGCCAGCAGTGAATCTGTGGGATCGGTGGCTGAGCAGTTCTTC. The chain has TRBV25-1 and TRBJ2-1; D is undetermined. Germline V gene data show CDR1 as MGHDK and CDR2 as SYGVNS. The CDR3 runs to 15 residues. Between the trimmed V and J ends, which lost 1 base and 9 bases, there was a span of 16 bases.

Here the CDR3 DNA reads TGTGCCAGCAGTAGTACAGGGGACACTGAAGCTTTCTTT. The encoded protein is CASSSTGDTEAFF. J is TRBJ1-1 and V is TRBV6-5, with 7 bases lining up with TRBD1. Germline CDR1 is MNHEY and CDR2 is SVGAGI. CDR3 size: 13 residues. J gave up 3 bases and V 5 bases, and 3 bases lay outside the gene matches.